This passage covers 18 T cell receptor beta chains from one sample sequenced in a study of OX40 agonist ivuxolimab in advanced cancers. The receptor library was made with the immunoSEQ multiplex PCR assay. TCRdb retrieved this table from immuneACCESS and kept in-frame rearrangements only. Not all clones are present; in checked studies, unresolved V genes account for under half, and no reason is known for the remainder. Within this sample are roughly 100,000 clones, with about nine tenths of them counted one time only. The ten top clones hold about 0.48% of the sample. This material consisted of CD4+ or CD8+ T cells sorted from blood, taken in a trial of the OX40 agonist ivuxolimab. These receptors all stem from an adult with an advanced solid tumor such as melanoma, head and neck, liver or kidney cancer.

Note on this clone: Other DNA sequences in the sample encode the same CDR3. V and J are TRBV7-2 and TRBJ1-2; a weak D match, TRBD1 (5 bases). With 0 bases removed from V and 7 bases from J, the gap between germline ends came to 9 bases. The germline CDR1 and CDR2 sequences are SGHTA and FQGNSA. CDR3 length: 13 amino acids. The CDR3 DNA reads as TGTGCCAGCAGCTTAGCAGGGGTCGGTGGCTACACCTTC. The encoded protein is CASSLAGVGGYTF.

The rearrangement links TRBV7-9 to TRBJ1-2; 7 bases are shared with TRBD1. V was pared by 4 bases and J by 6 bases, with 8 bases of the junction left unmatched. The CDR3 has 14 residues. Germline CDR1 is SEHNR and CDR2 is FQNEAQ (reference sequence). The CDR3 sequence is CASSYLQGTDGYTF. The CDR3 DNA reads as TGTGCCAGCAGCTATCTACAGGGGACCGATGGCTACACCTTC.

CDR3 coding DNA: TGTGCCAGCTCAGCCGGGACAGCTAATGAAAAACTGTTTTTT. Encoded protein: CASSAGTANEKLFF. The chain links TRBV18 to TRBJ1-4, with 7 bases that match TRBD1. Germline V lookup: CDR1 KGHSH, CDR2 LQKENI. The CDR3 sequence is 14 residues long. V was clipped by 5 bases and J by 3 bases; unmatched bases: 3.

This chain connects TRBV19 to TRBJ1-4, with D tentatively TRBD1 (5 bases). Germline lookup yields CDR1 LNHDA and CDR2 SQIVND (reference sequence). The V end lost 5 bases, the J end lost 5 bases, and 15 bases lay between the germline ends. The CDR3 contains 15 residues. CDR3 residues: CASSALTGANEKLFF. In nucleotides, the CDR3 is TGTGCCAGTAGTGCCCTCACAGGAGCAAATGAAAAACTGTTTTTT.

V and J are TRBV6-1 and TRBJ2-1, with a tentative D call TRBD2 (5 bases). The V and J ends lost 7 bases and 10 bases respectively, with 23 bases between them. The germline V gene has CDR1 MNHNS and CDR2 SASEGT. CDR3 length: 15 residues. The CDR3 protein is CASKPNRAGLREQFF. The CDR3 nucleotides are TGTGCCAGCAAACCTAATCGGGCAGGACTGAGGGAGCAGTTCTTC.

V gene TRBV5-1 combines with J gene TRBJ2-1, with D possibly matching TRBD1 (6 bases). Germline CDR1 SGHRS, CDR2 YFSETQ. This CDR3 is 12 amino acids long. V lost 3 bases, J lost 9 bases, and 10 bases lay in between. The CDR3 nucleotides read TGCGCCAGCAGCTCAACAGGGATTGAGCAGTTCTTC. Its protein product is CASSSTGIEQFF.

The gene calls are TRBV10-3 and TRBJ1-2; D is unclear. Germline V CDR1 and CDR2: ENHRY, SYGVKD. V lost 2 bases to trimming and J lost 4 bases, with 5 bases between them. The CDR3 is 12 residues long. CDR3 sequence (DNA): TGTGCCATCAGTGAGAGCAGCTATGGCTACACCTTC. It codes for CAISESSYGYTF.

V gene TRBV7-6 combines with J gene TRBJ2-1, with TRBD1 matching 8 bases. J was trimmed by 6 bases and V by 3 bases; bases with no gene match: 1. Germline V gene lookup returns CDR1 SGHVS and CDR2 FNYEAQ. The CDR3 is 13 residues long. Here the CDR3 reads CASSLDRVNEQFF. For the CDR3, the DNA is TGTGCCAGCAGCTTGGACAGGGTCAATGAGCAGTTCTTC.

The V call is TRBV6-5, the J call TRBJ2-6; D gene unclear. Germline assignment: CDR1 MNHEY and CDR2 SVGAGI. The CDR3 sequence is 15 residues long. The ends were cut back, 6 bases at V and 0 bases at J, with 9 bases in the middle. CDR3 loop: CASRESFSGANVLTF. DNA of the CDR3: TGTGCCAGCAGAGAGAGTTTCTCTGGGGCCAACGTCCTGACTTTC.

The V and J genes are TRBV29-1 and TRBJ1-2; 7 nucleotides align to TRBD1. V lost 2 bases and J lost 6; bases outside the gene matches: 6. The CDR3 runs 13 residues. Germline CDR1 SQVTM, CDR2 ANQGSEA. CDR3 DNA: TGCAGCGTTGAAAGACAGGGTTTTAATGGCTACACCTTC. This sequence encodes CSVERQGFNGYTF.

V usage is TRBV10-3 and J usage is TRBJ1-5; D might be TRBD1 (6 bases). The V gene's germline CDR1 is ENHRY and CDR2 SYGVKD. CDR3 length: 12 amino acids. The V end lost 8 bases, the J end lost 4 bases, and 9 bases lay between the germline ends. The CDR3 DNA is TGTGCCATCTGGGACATGAATCAGCCCCAGCATTTT. It translates to CAIWDMNQPQHF.

The chain employs TRBV7-6 and TRBJ1-5, with 9 bases fitting TRBD1. The CDR3 is made up of 16 amino acids. V was clipped by 5 bases and J by 0 bases; unmatched bases: 5. Germline CDR1 reads SGHVS; CDR2 reads FNYEAQ. CDR3 nucleotides: TGTGCCAGCAGCCCGGGACAGGGAGGTAGCAATCAGCCCCAGCATTTT. Its protein is CASSPGQGGSNQPQHF.

The chain combines TRBV7-2 with TRBJ1-5; D is possibly TRBD1 (6 bases). Germline V gene sequence: CDR1 SGHTA, CDR2 FQGNSA. Trimming cost V 0 bases and J 5 bases, with 14 bases left between them. The CDR3 totals 16 residues. This chain's CDR3 is CASSLASQSGDQPQHF. CDR3 DNA sequence: TGTGCCAGCAGCTTAGCCTCCCAGTCAGGGGATCAGCCCCAGCATTTT.

Concerning this clone itself: Mismatch with germline at one junction end may stem from a read error. The CDR3 is CASSSTCGQALF. The CDR3 DNA follows: TGTGCCAGCAGTTCTACCTGCGGACAGGCCCTGTTC. The chain couples TRBV6-5 to TRBJ1-2, with TRBD1 identical over 7 bases. The CDR3 loop spans 12 amino acids. Germline loops: CDR1 MNHEY, CDR2 SVGAGI.

The chain recombines TRBV11-2 with TRBJ2-1, with D unclear. Germline CDR1 is SGHAT and CDR2 is FQNNGV. The germline V and J ends were trimmed by 8 bases and 7 bases, with 9 bases remaining between them. The CDR3 is made up of 11 amino acids. The CDR3 coding sequence is TGTGCCAGCGAACTGGGGAATGAGCAGTTCTTC. This sequence encodes CASELGNEQFF.

The chain joins TRBV2 to TRBJ2-1; 11 bases are a match to TRBD2. After removal of 4 bases from V and 5 bases from J, the junction contained 1 base not matched to a gene. This CDR3 region has 14 residues. Germline V lookup: CDR1 SNHLY, CDR2 FYNNEI. CDR3 loop: CASSGLAGNNEQFF. The DNA for the CDR3 is TGTGCCAGCAGTGGACTAGCGGGGAACAATGAGCAGTTCTTC.

This clone was observed once. The rearrangement links TRBV7-2 to TRBJ2-3, with 11 nucleotides matching TRBD2. With 1 base clipped from V and 5 bases from J, the junction kept 5 bases outside the gene matches. From germline, CDR1 is SGHTA and CDR2 FQGNSA. The CDR3 contains 16 residues. CDR3 residues: CASSLVISGGGDTQYF. The CDR3 region has the DNA TGTGCCAGCAGCTTAGTTATTAGCGGGGGGGGAGATACGCAGTATTTT.

J is TRBJ2-5 and V is TRBV11-3; 11 bases line up with TRBD2. The CDR3 is 15 amino acids. Germline loops: CDR1 SGHNT, CDR2 YENEEA. The J segment lost 5 bases and the V segment lost 3 bases, leaving 5 bases of the junction unmatched. The CDR3 reads CASSLGLADGETQYF. The CDR3 coding sequence is TGTGCCAGCAGCTTGGGACTAGCGGACGGGGAGACCCAGTACTTC.